These 17 T cell receptor beta chains came from one sample sequenced in a study of glioma-infiltrating T cells. The iRepertoire nested amplicon-rescue multiplex PCR amplified TCR alpha and beta CDR3s from RNA. TCRdb analysed the multiplex PCR reads with MiXCR anew, one entry per CDR3 protein. The sample has approximately 90,000 distinct CDR3 sequences; 20% to 25% are singletons. What was sequenced was glioma tissue, nonneoplastic brain tissue, or PBMCs (not recorded which). These receptors were obtained from a human donor with low-grade glioma or glioblastoma, undergoing nonglioma brain surgery, or in good health (not recorded which).

This clonotype was seen repeatedly, ten times or more. The chain links TRBV24-1 to TRBJ2-7; D gene ambiguous. Trimming left V 4 bases short and J 6 bases short, with 12 bases between. Per the germline V gene, CDR1 is KGHDR and CDR2 is SFDVKD. CDR3 length: 13 amino acids. The DNA of the CDR3 is TGTGCCACCAGTGACCAACAGACGGGCGAGCAGTACTTC. Translated, it gives CATSDQQTGEQYF.

Of note for this clonotype: A clone one base away is much larger, so this may be a read error. The V and J genes are TRBV6-2 or TRBV6-3 and TRBJ2-1; weak D call: TRBD2 (5 bases). Germline CDR1 MNHEY, CDR2 SVGEGT. This CDR3 is built from 15 residues. CDR3 DNA: TGTGCCATCAGTGGATCTAGCATGGCCTACAATGAGCAGTTCTTC. Translation: CAISGSSMAYNEQFF.

This clonotype occurred many times. The chain's CDR3 is CASSPGGGTEAFF. The CDR3 nucleotides read TGTGCCAGCAGTCCCGGTGGGGGCACTGAAGCTTTCTTT. This rearrangement joins TRBV6-4 to TRBJ1-1; tentatively, D is TRBD1 (5 bases). This CDR3 comprises 13 residues. The germline V gene has CDR1 MRHNA and CDR2 SNTAGT. V lost 5 bases, J lost 4 bases, and 11 bases lay in between.

The V and J genes are TRBV19 and TRBJ2-2; 7 bases map to TRBD1. After removal of 7 bases from V and 2 bases from J, the junction contained 10 bases not matched to a gene. CDR1 and CDR2 (germline): LNHDA, SQIVND (reference sequence). This CDR3 contains 16 residues. The CDR3 DNA reads TGTGCCAGTACCCTTATCGGGACAGCTAACACCGGGGAGCTGTTTTTT. Protein product: CASTLIGTANTGELFF. The whole variable domain, remainder taken from reference TRBV19 and TRBJ2-2, is DGGITQSPKYLFRKEGQNVTLSCEQNLNHDAMYWYRQDPGQGLRLIYYSQIVNDFQKGDIAEGYSVSREKKESFPLTVTSAQKNPTAFYLCASTLIGTANTGELFFGEGSRLTVL.

This clonotype appeared many times. In DNA, the CDR3 is TGTGCCAGCAGTGACAGGGCTGGAAGGGAAGCTTTCTTT. It specifies CASSDRAGREAFF. The chain links TRBV6-2 or TRBV6-3 to TRBJ1-1; 7 positions match TRBD1. CDR3 length: 13 amino acids. With 5 bases clipped from V and 8 bases from J, the junction kept 8 bases outside the gene matches. Germline-derived CDR1 and CDR2 are MNHEY and SVGEGT.

This clonotype was seen many times. The chain combines TRBV4-2 with TRBJ2-1; TRBD2 agrees at 12 bases. CDR3 length equals 15 residues. CDR1 and CDR2 (germline): LGHNA, YNFKEQ. The ends lost 7 bases at V and 4 bases at J; junction bases unmatched: 5. This CDR3 reads CASTETSGSYNEQFF. CDR3 nucleotide sequence: TGTGCCAGCACCGAGACTAGCGGGAGTTACAATGAGCAGTTCTTC.

This clonotype is medium-sized (0.01 to 0.1%) within its sample. The V gene is TRBV6-2 or TRBV6-3, the J gene TRBJ2-1; no clear D. This CDR3 contains 14 residues. CDR1 MNHEY and CDR2 SVGEGT come from the germline V gene. V was cut by 6 bases and J by 0 bases, with 9 bases left in between. DNA of the CDR3: TGTGCCAGCAGAAGACTGAGCTCCTACAATGAGCAGTTCTTC. It translates to CASRRLSSYNEQFF.

This chain joins TRBV2 and TRBJ2-7; 7 bases are shared with TRBD2. With V trimmed by 6 bases and J by 6 bases, 8 bases remained unmatched. The CDR3 is made up of 13 amino acids. The germline CDR1 and CDR2 sequences are SNHLY and FYNNEI. This CDR3 is CASRPGLVIEQYF. The CDR3 DNA is TGTGCCAGCAGACCCGGACTAGTGATCGAGCAGTACTTC. Supplemented by reference TRBV2 and TRBJ2-7, the full variable domain reads EPEVTQTPSHQVTQMGQEVILRCVPISNHLYFYWYRQILGQKVEFLVSFYNNEISEKSEIFDDQFSVERPDGSNFTLKIRSTKLEDSAMYFCASRPGLVIEQYFGPGTRLTVT.

This clonotype was seen a handful of times. V is TRBV7-8 and J is TRBJ1-4, with TRBD1 as a possible D gene (5 bases). Germline-derived CDR1 and CDR2 are SGHVS and FQNEAQ. Trimming took 5 bases from V and 3 from J, leaving 19 bases between them. This CDR3 is 17 amino acids long. CDR3 amino acids: CASSTYPGLRANEKLFF. The CDR3, as DNA: TGTGCCAGCAGCACCTACCCGGGGCTTCGGGCTAATGAAAAACTGTTTTTT.

This clonotype was observed many times. The V gene is TRBV10-3, the J gene TRBJ2-7; D might be TRBD2 (6 bases). This CDR3 region has 14 residues. Germline V gives CDR1 ENHRY, CDR2 SYGVKD. Trimming pared 3 bases from V and 0 bases from J, leaving 9 bases between. The CDR3, as DNA: TGTGCCATCAGTGAAGGGACTCGCTCCTACGAGCAGTACTTC. It encodes CAISEGTRSYEQYF.

Comments on this clonotype: This clone may be a read error of a much larger clone one base away. This chain joins TRBV7-9 and TRBJ2-7; D is unclear. Germline V gene lookup returns CDR1 SEHNR and CDR2 FQNEAQ (reference sequence). The CDR3 sequence is 14 residues long. The ends were cut back, 0 bases at V and 0 bases at J, with 6 bases in the middle. For the CDR3, the DNA is TGTGCCAGCAGCTTAGCACAGAGCTCCTACGAGCAGTACTTC. This sequence encodes CASSLAQSSYEQYF.

The table lists this clonotype with a few counts. This sequence joins TRBV18 and TRBJ2-2; no definite D call. The CDR3 runs to 16 residues. Per germline, CDR1 KGHSH and CDR2 LQKENI. V gave up 0 bases and J gave up 4 bases, with 12 bases separating them. The CDR3 DNA follows: TGTGCCAGCTCACCACCTTTAGGGATAACCACCGGGGAGCTGTTTTTT. Translating it yields CASSPPLGITTGELFF.

This clonotype occurred many times. V is TRBV29-1 and J is TRBJ1-1, with no clear D. Germline assignment: CDR1 SQVTM and CDR2 ANQGSEA. V dropped 8 bases and J dropped 0 bases, with 13 bases sitting between them. There are 13 residues in the CDR3. The CDR3 is CSSRLGMNTEAFF. CDR3 DNA: TGCAGCTCCCGGTTGGGAATGAACACTGAAGCTTTCTTT.

A remark on this clonotype: One end of the junction fails to match germline, which may point to a read error. The CDR3 protein is CASSVVSSGPNVLTF. CDR3 nucleotide sequence: TGTGCCAGCAGCGTAGTAAGCTCTGGGCCCAACGTCCTGACTTTC. The gene calls are TRBV9 and TRBJ2-6; no reliable D call. Germline lookup yields CDR1 SGDLS and CDR2 YYNGEE. This CDR3 comprises 15 residues.

The chain combines TRBV2 with TRBJ1-6; no clear D gene. With 6 bases removed from V and 4 bases from J, the gap between germline ends came to 10 bases. Per germline, CDR1 SNHLY and CDR2 FYNNEI. The CDR3 is 14 amino acids. CDR3 DNA sequence: TGTGCCAGCAGGGCGACACTTTATAATTCACCCCTCCACTTT. This gives the protein CASRATLYNSPLHF. The full variable domain, in which reference TRBV2 and TRBJ1-6 provide the parts outside the CDR3, is EPEVTQTPSHQVTQMGQEVILRCVPISNHLYFYWYRQILGQKVEFLVSFYNNEISEKSEIFDDQFSVERPDGSNFTLKIRSTKLEDSAMYFCASRATLYNSPLHFGNGTRLTVT.

This clonotype was detected ten times or more. The chain links TRBV12-3 or TRBV12-4 to TRBJ1-4; perhaps TRBD1 as D (5 bases). There are 12 residues in the CDR3. The ends were cut back, 4 bases at V and 8 bases at J, with 8 bases in the middle. CDR3 residues: CASSSNREKLFF. The CDR3 DNA follows: TGTGCCAGCAGTTCTAACAGGGAAAAACTGTTTTTT.

Details on this clonotype: At one end the junction does not follow the germline gene, possibly because of a read error. The chain uses TRBV7-7 and TRBJ2-3; D unclear. CDR1 and CDR2 (germline): SSHAT, FNYEAQ (reference sequence). This CDR3 comprises 15 residues. The CDR3 sequence: CASSPGRGGTDTQYF. The CDR3 region has the DNA TGTGCCAGCAGCCCAGGACGAGGTGGCACTGATACGCAGTATTTT.